This T cell receptor beta chain came from a study of molecular identifiers for immune sequencing clone quantification (dated by TCRdb to the late 2010s). The study in broad terms: For a replicate experiment, RNA from around 20,000 or 100,000 naive CD8 T cells was divided into five aliquots, of which four were sequenced. The study was a methods study using CD8 T cells to benchmark molecular-identifier clustering-based TCR repertoire sequencing (MIDCIRS) and TCR RNA copy counting. What the authors observed across the whole study: Clones above 20 RNA copies held over 98% of molecules in CMV-specific effector cells but under 1% in naive cells. The sizes of highly expanded clones could end up underestimated when identical TCR molecules share a barcode. Spiked-in Jurkat TCR RNA equivalent to a single cell was reported to be detectable even among 980,000 or so naive CD8 T cells. Naive libraries contained spiked-in Jurkat TCR RNA (more than nine copies' worth), which is not part of the donor repertoire. When barcode sub-clustering was omitted, TCR diversity was inflated by chimeric consensus sequences, with chimeras reaching as high as 47%. Modeling gave about 3 recovered TCR RNA copies per cell versus approximately 11 by digital PCR, implying 25% to 30% capture efficiency.

This clonotype was seen at least ten times. Its binding antigen is unknown. No base quality information exists; no much larger clone differs at one position. The library was produced with PCR. Sequencing relied on a NextSeq 500. Bulk TCR libraries were prepared as previously described, using TCR primers listed in Table S5. The Qiagen AllPrep DNA/RNA kit was used to purify total RNA. Before analysis, reads from multiple sequencing runs of one library were combined. As for how the authors treated the data: Reads were retained only if an exact TCR constant sequence was present, and the retained reads were trimmed to 150 nt and grouped according to their 12-nt molecular barcodes. Within each barcode group, reads were sub-clustered at a 15% Levenshtein threshold, and quality-weighted consensus sequences were built per RNA molecule. Non-functional sequences were removed, as were lower-count sequences one edit away from another. Barcode sub-clusters with fewer than 20% of the maximum read count were removed, based on fitting two negative binomial distributions. Through fastp at Q25 and MiXCR, TCRdb rebuilt clones from the public reads, retaining in-frame beta chains. CDR3 protein duplicates are merged, each entry listing the most common genes and DNA. What appears here as the V and J calls and clone size reflects TCRdb's work, not the paper's. This sample gives hundreds of thousands of distinct CDR3 sequences in total; roughly a quarter of them show up just once. Together, the top ten hold 0.74% of the sample.

Naive CD8 T cell libraries were made from around 20,000 to 1,000,000 sorted cells using 10%, 30% or 50% of purified RNA. Naive CD8 T cells, defined as CD8+CD4-CCR7+CD45RA+, were FACS-sorted into RLT Plus buffer on a BD FACSAria II. To test detection sensitivity, Jurkat RNA equivalent to more than 8 TCR copies was spiked into samples of roughly 18,000-1,100,000 naive CD8 T cells. CD8 T cells were enriched using RosetteSep CD8+ T Cell Enrichment Cocktail and Ficoll-Paque, and the enriched cells then underwent ACK red cell lysis. Trimming at the junction amounts to 0 bases on V and 7 bases on J, and the germline ends lie 9 bases apart. The cysteine opens and the phenylalanine closes a CDR3 of 12 amino acids. CDR3 DNA is the only sequence kept; it has 36 bases, read in frame from the first base. CDR1 SQVTM and CDR2 ANQGSEA were looked up in the germline V gene.

The V and J genes are TRBV29-1 and TRBJ1-2; the D gene is possibly TRBD1, with 5 bases matching. Material: naive CD8+ T cells from blood, with Jurkat cell RNA spiked in. The cell subset or site label on this specimen signifies: FACS-sorted CD8+CD4-CCR7+CD45RA+ naive T cells. This clonotype originated in a human donor in good health. Some libraries in this study had Jurkat cell RNA spiked in. The sequenced DNA: TGCAGCGTTGAAGAGGGGGACGTTGGCTACACCTTC. Its protein is CSVEEGDVGYTF.